This T cell receptor beta chain was sequenced during a study of T-cell reconstitution after alpha-beta-depleted transplantation in children. Findings of the study overall: T-cell numbers and diversity one year post-transplant derived largely from freshly generated T cells.

The CDR3 totals 16 residues. Germline values: CDR1 SGHTA, CDR2 FQGNSA. Trimming left V 5 bases short and J 8 bases short, with 24 bases between. Notes on this clonotype: Its specificity is not known.

This sample's TCRbeta library carried unique molecular identifier barcodes. TCRdb recomputed calls from the PCR reads with MiXCR, one row per CDR3 protein. The repertoire has about 980,000 distinct CDR3 sequences, about 31% of them found once; the top ten carry 28%. The gene calls are TRBV7-2 and TRBJ1-2, with TRBD1 as a possible D gene (5 bases). The origin of this receptor is a boy in the first two years of life who had a stem cell transplant for SCID, so the T cells may come from the graft donor. The source material was PBMCs, mostly from graft donor cells, sampled 360 days after TCRalphabeta/CD19-depleted stem cell transplant. The CDR3 DNA is TGTGCCAGCAGCACCCCCGGGGGGGTCATGAACCGGGGCTACACCTTC. Residues: CASSTPGGVMNRGYTF.